The sequence of this T cell receptor beta chain was determined in a study of T cells in localized non-small cell lung cancer. Study conclusions and caveats: In the blood, greater T cell density corresponded to longer overall survival. Maximal T cell clonality occurred in uninvolved adjacent lung, with tumor ranking below it. For the top 100 tumor clones, a median roughly 56 also appeared in adjacent lung.

On this clone itself: No antigen is known for it.

V shed 3 bases and J 2 bases; nucleotides not matched to a gene: 5. Germline CDR1 is GTSNPN and CDR2 is SVGIG (reference sequence). The length of the CDR3 is 15 residues. Data came from immunoSEQ multiplex PCR; TCRdb stores just in-frame clones and leaves some out. This sample carries roughly 1,400 clones, 25% of them seen once, and the ten largest clones take more than 10%. Researchers cut adjacent lung at least 2 cm from the tumor margin, and it showed no atypia. The TCR was taken from a male donor older than 55 with stage I lung adenocarcinoma. The genes are TRBV30 and TRBJ2-3, with 10 bases aligning to TRBD1. The source material was normal lung tissue next to the tumor, sampled before any cancer treatment. Here the CDR3 DNA reads TGTGCCTGGAGCGGAGGACAGGGGGACACAGATACGCAGTATTTT. Residues: CAWSGGQGDTDTQYF.